The clone carrying this TCR beta chain was seen once. The antigen remains undetermined. Trimming pared 4 bases from V and 13 bases from J, leaving 22 bases between. The CDR3 loop spans 14 amino acids. CDR1 is SNHLY, CDR2 FYNNEI, per germline. Naive CD45RA+ and memory CD45RA-negative subsets were split from CD4+ cells. The test was conducted at deep level. Sequencing used immunoSEQ multiplex PCR; TCRdb keeps in-frame clones, though not all of them. The table lists 1,400,000 or so clones, about 98.5% of them singletons, with 0.36% in the top ten. The sample comes from a study of shared clonotypes between healthy human individuals. About the research overall: Plates per donor: three CD4 naive, three CD4 memory, two CD8 naive, one CD8 memory. Study-wide results and limits: Sample collection involved blood only; tissue repertoires are likely different.

The chain couples TRBV2 to TRBJ2-5; tentative D call: TRBD1 (6 bases). This clonotype originated in a man aged 25 to 40 in good health. Sequenced material: naive CD4+ T cells sorted from blood. Subset in this sample: CD45RA+ positively selected. The CDR3, as DNA: TGTGCCAGCAGTGGGGTCAGGGGCGCCCGTCGTTGGTACTTC. It is translated as CASSGVRGARRWYF.